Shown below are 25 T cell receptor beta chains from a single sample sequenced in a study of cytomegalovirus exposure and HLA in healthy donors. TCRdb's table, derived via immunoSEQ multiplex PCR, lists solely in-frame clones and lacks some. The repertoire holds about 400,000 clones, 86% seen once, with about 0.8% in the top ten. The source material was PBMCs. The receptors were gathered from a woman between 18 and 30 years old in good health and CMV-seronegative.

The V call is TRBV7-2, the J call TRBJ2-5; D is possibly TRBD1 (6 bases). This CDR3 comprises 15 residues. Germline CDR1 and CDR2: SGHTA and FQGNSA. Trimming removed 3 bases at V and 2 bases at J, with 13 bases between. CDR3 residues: CASSLPGTIQETQYF. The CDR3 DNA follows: TGTGCCAGCAGCTTGCCCGGGACAATTCAAGAGACCCAGTACTTC.

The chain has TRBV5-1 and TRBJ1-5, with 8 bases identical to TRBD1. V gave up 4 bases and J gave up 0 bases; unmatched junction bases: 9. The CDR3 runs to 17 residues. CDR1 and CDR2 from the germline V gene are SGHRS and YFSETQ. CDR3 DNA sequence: TGCGCCAGCAGCCCCGGACAGGGCTTGGGTAGCAATCAGCCCCAGCATTTT. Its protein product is CASSPGQGLGSNQPQHF.

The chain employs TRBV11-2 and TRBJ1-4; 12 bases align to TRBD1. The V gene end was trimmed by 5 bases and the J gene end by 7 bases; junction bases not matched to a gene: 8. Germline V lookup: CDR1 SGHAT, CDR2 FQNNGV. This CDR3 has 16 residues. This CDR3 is CASSGTGGAFSEKLFF. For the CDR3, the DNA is TGTGCCAGCAGCGGGACAGGGGGCGCATTCAGTGAAAAACTGTTTTTT.

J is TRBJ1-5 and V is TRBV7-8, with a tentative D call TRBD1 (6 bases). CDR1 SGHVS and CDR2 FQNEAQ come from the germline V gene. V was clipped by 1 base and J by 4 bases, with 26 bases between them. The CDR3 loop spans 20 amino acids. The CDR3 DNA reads TGTGCCAGCAGCTTAGAGTCAGCCGTACAGGGTCTTCTCACGAATCAGCCCCAGCATTTT. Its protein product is CASSLESAVQGLLTNQPQHF.

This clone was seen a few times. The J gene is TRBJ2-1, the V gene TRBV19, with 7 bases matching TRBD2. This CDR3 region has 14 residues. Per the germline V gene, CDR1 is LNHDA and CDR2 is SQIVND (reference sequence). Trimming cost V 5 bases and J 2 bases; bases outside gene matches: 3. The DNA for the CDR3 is TGTGCCAGTAGTCTAGGACTAGCCTACAATGAGCAGTTCTTC. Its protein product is CASSLGLAYNEQFF.

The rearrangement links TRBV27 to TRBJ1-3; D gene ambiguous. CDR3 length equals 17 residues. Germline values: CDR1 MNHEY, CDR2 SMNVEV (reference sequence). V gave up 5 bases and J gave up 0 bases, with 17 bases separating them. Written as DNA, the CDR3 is TGTGCCAGCAGTCCCAGACCGACACTCTACTCTGGAAACACCATATATTTT. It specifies CASSPRPTLYSGNTIYF.

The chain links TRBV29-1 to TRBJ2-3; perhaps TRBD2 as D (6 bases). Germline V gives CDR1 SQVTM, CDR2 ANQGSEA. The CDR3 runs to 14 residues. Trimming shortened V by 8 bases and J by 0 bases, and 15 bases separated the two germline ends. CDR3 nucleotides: TGCAGCACTGCCGGTAGCGGTAGCACAGATACGCAGTATTTT. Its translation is CSTAGSGSTDTQYF.

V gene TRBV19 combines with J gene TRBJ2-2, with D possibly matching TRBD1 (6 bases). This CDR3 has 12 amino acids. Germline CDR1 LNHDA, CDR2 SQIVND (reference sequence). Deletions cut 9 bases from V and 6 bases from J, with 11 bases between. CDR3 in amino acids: CASRQDPGELFF. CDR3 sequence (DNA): TGTGCCAGCCGACAGGATCCCGGGGAGCTGTTTTTT.

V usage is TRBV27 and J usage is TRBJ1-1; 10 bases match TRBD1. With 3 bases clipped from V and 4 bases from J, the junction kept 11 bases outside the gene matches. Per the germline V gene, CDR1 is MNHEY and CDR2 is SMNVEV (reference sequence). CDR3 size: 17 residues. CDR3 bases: TGTGCCAGCAGTTTGAGTCGGGACAGGGGCCTCTCCACTGAAGCTTTCTTT. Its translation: CASSLSRDRGLSTEAFF.

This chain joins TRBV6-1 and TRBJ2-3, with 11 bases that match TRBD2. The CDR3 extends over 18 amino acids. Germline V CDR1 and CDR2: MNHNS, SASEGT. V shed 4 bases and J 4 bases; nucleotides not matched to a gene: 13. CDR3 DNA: TGTGCCAGCAGTGCAACTAGCGGGGGACCCTTGCCCCCAGATACGCAGTATTTT. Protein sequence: CASSATSGGPLPPDTQYF.

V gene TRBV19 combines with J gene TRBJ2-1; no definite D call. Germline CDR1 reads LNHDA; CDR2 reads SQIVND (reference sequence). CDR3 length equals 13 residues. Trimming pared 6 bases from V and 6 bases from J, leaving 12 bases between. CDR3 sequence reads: CASRIRESNEQFF. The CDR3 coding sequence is TGTGCCAGTAGAATTAGAGAGAGCAATGAGCAGTTCTTC.

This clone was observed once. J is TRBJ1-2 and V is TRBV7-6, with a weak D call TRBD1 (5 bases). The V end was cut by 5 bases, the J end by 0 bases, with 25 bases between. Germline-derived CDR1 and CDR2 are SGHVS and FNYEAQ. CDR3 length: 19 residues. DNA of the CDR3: TGTGCCAGCAGCAACCATTATCGCACAGGAGGGCCGACTAACTATGGCTACACCTTC. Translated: CASSNHYRTGGPTNYGYTF.

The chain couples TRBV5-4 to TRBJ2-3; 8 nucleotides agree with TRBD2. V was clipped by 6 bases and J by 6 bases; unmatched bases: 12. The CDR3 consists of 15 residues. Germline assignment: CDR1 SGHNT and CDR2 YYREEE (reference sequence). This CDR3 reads CASTLGGVVADTQYF. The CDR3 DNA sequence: TGTGCCAGCACTCTCGGGGGGGTCGTAGCGGATACGCAGTATTTT. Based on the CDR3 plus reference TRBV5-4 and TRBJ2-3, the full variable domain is ETGVTQSPTHLIKTRGQQVTLRCSSQSGHNTVSWYQQALGQGPQFIFQYYREEENGRGNFPPRFSGLQFPNYSSELNVNALELDDSALYLCASTLGGVVADTQYFGPGTRLTVL.

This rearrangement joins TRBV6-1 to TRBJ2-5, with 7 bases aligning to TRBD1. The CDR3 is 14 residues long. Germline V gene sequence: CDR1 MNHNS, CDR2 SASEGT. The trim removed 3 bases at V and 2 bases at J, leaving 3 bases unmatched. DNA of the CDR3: TGTGCCAGCAGTGAGAGCAGGGGGCAAGAGACCCAGTACTTC. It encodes CASSESRGQETQYF.

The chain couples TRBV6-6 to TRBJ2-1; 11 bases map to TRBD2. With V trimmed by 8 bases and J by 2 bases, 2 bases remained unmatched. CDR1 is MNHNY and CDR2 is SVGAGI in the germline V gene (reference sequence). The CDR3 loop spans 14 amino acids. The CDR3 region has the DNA TGTGCCAGCCGACTAGCGGGGACCTACAATGAGCAGTTCTTC. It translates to CASRLAGTYNEQFF.

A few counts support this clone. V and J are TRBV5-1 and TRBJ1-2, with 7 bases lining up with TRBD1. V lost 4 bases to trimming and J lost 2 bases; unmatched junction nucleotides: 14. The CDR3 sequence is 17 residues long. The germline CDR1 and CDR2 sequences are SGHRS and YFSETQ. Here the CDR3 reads CASSPNPTGPRNYGYTF. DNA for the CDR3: TGCGCCAGCAGCCCAAATCCGACAGGGCCACGCAACTATGGCTACACCTTC.

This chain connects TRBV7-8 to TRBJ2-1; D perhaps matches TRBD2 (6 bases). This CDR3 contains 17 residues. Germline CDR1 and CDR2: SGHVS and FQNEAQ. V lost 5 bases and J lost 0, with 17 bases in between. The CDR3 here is CASSIAEGLSSYNEQFF. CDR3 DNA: TGTGCCAGCAGCATTGCGGAGGGGCTGAGCTCCTACAATGAGCAGTTCTTC.

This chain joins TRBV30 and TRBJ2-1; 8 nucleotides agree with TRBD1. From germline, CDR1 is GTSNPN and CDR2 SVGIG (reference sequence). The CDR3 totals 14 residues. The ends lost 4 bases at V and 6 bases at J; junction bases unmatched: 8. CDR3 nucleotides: TGTGCCTGGATAGCAGGGGGCGCTACCAATGAGCAGTTCTTC. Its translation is CAWIAGGATNEQFF.

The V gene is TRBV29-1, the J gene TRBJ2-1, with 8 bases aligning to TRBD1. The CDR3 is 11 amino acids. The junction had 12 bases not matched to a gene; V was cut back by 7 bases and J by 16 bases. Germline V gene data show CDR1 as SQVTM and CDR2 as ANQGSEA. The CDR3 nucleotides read TGCAGCGGAATCCACGGACAGGGCCTTTTCTTC. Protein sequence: CSGIHGQGLFF.

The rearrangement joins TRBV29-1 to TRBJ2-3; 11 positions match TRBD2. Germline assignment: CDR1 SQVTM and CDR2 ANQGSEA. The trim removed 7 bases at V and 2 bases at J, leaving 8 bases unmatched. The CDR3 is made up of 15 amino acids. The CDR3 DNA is TGCAGCGATGCTAGCGGGGGGCACCCCACAGATACGCAGTATTTT. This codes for CSDASGGHPTDTQYF.

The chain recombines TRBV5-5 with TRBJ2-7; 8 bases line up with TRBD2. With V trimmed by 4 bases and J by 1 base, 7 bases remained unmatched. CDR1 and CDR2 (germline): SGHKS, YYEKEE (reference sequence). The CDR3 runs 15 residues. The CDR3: CASSGISGGSYEQYF. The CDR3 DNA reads TGTGCCAGCAGCGGCATAAGCGGGGGATCCTACGAGCAGTACTTC. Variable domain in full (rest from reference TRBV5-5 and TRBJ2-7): DAGVTQSPTHLIKTRGQQVTLRCSPISGHKSVSWYQQVLGQGPQFIFQYYEKEERGRGNFPDRFSARQFPNYSSELNVNALLLGDSALYLCASSGISGGSYEQYFGPGTRLTVT.

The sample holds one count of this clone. As DNA, the CDR3 is TGTGCCAGTCATTCGACCCGGACAGCAACAGATACGCAGTATTTT. Its translation: CASHSTRTATDTQYF. The chain recombines TRBV27 with TRBJ2-3, with D possibly TRBD1 on 6 matching bases. Trimming removed 9 bases from V and 3 bases from J, with 19 bases in between. The CDR3 spans 15 residues. The germline V gene encodes CDR1 MNHEY and CDR2 SMNVEV (reference sequence).

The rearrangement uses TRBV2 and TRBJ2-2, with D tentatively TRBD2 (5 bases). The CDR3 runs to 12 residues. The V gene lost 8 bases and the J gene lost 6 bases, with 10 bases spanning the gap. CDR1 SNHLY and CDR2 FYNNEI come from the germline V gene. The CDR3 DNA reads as TGTGCCAGCTCACTAGGGTCCGGGGAGCTGTTTTTT. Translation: CASSLGSGELFF.

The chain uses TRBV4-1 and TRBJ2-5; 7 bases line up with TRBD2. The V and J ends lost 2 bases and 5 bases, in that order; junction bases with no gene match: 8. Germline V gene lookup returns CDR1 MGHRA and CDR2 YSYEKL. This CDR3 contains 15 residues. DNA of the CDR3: TGCGCCAGCAGCCAACGGAGCGGGGAGATGGAGACCCAGTACTTC. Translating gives CASSQRSGEMETQYF.

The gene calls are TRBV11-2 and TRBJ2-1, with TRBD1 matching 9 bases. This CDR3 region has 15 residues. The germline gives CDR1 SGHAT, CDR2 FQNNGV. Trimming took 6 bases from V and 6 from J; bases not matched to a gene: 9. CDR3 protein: CASRDRDRVFNEQFF. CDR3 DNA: TGTGCCAGCAGGGACCGGGACAGGGTGTTCAATGAGCAGTTCTTC. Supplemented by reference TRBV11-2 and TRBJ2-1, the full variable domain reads EAGVAQSPRYKIIEKRQSVAFWCNPISGHATLYWYQQILGQGPKLLIQFQNNGVVDDSQLPKDRFSAERLKGVDSTLKIQPAKLEDSAVYLCASRDRDRVFNEQFFGPGTRLTVL.